A single sample gave rise to the 20 T cell receptor beta chains below, sequenced in a study of T cell responses to AZD1222 COVID-19 vaccine. Here immunoSEQ multiplex PCR was the method, and the copy in TCRdb shows in-frame clones only, minus some. The sample contains 80,000 or so clones, about 74% of which appear only once. This specimen was peripheral blood, taken 28 days after the second dose of the MenACWY control vaccine. Source of these receptors: an adult who received the MenACWY meningococcal vaccine as a control.

This chain links TRBV15 with TRBJ1-1; 7 bases are shared with TRBD1. The CDR3 covers 15 residues. Germline V gives CDR1 LNHNV, CDR2 YYDKDF (reference sequence). Trimming took 4 bases from V and 0 from J; bases not matched to a gene: 5. CDR3: CATSNTGALNTEAFF. CDR3 coding DNA: TGTGCCACCAGCAACACAGGGGCCCTGAACACTGAAGCTTTCTTT.

This clone was recorded a few times. The chain carries TRBV6-1 and TRBJ1-4; 8 bases fit TRBD1. Germline loops: CDR1 MNHNS, CDR2 SASEGT. This CDR3 region has 18 residues. The V gene end was trimmed by 0 bases and the J gene end by 4 bases; junction bases not matched to a gene: 10. The CDR3 here is CASSEAQMTGASNEKLFF. For the CDR3, the DNA is TGTGCCAGCAGTGAAGCGCAAATGACAGGGGCCAGTAATGAAAAACTGTTTTTT.

The genes are TRBV5-8 and TRBJ2-1, with 10 bases lining up with TRBD2. V gave up 6 bases and J gave up 7 bases; unmatched junction bases: 22. CDR1 and CDR2 (germline): SGHTS, YDEGEE. CDR3 length equals 19 residues. The CDR3 bases are TGTGCCAGCACCCCGGGTCCCCTTTCAAGCGGGAGGGCCTGGAATGAGCAGTTCTTC. It specifies CASTPGPLSSGRAWNEQFF.

The rearrangement joins TRBV5-1 to TRBJ2-7, with 9 bases fitting TRBD1. The CDR3 length is 14 residues. Germline CDR1 SGHRS, CDR2 YFSETQ. Trimming cost V 5 bases and J 3 bases; bases outside gene matches: 6. CDR3 region: CASRPGTGNYEQYF. The CDR3 nucleotides are TGCGCCAGCAGGCCAGGGACAGGGAACTACGAGCAGTACTTC.

V usage is TRBV6-6 and J usage is TRBJ1-5; D is unclear. Deletions cut 5 bases from V and 3 bases from J, with 8 bases between. CDR1 is MNHNY, CDR2 SVGAGI, per germline (reference sequence). CDR3 size: 13 residues. The CDR3 sequence: CASSTTTNQPQHF. CDR3 nucleotides: TGTGCCAGCAGTACTACAACCAATCAGCCCCAGCATTTT.

The rearrangement joins TRBV3-1 (or the pseudogene TRBV3-2) to TRBJ1-4; 7 nucleotides line up with TRBD1. Looked up from germline, CDR1 is LGHDT and CDR2 is YNNKEL (reference sequence). This CDR3 has 14 residues. V gave up 3 bases and J gave up 5 bases; unmatched junction bases: 3. CDR3 in DNA: TGTGCCAGCAGCCAGGGACAGCAAAATGAAAAACTGTTTTTT. The encoded protein is CASSQGQQNEKLFF.

V is TRBV14 and J is TRBJ1-2; no clear D. V lost 1 base, J lost 4 bases, and 16 bases lay in between. CDR3 length equals 16 residues. Germline V gene lookup returns CDR1 SGHDN and CDR2 FVKESK. The CDR3: CASSQVIGPNPYGYTF. CDR3 DNA sequence: TGTGCCAGCAGCCAAGTCATCGGCCCCAACCCCTATGGCTACACCTTC.

V and J are TRBV12-3 or TRBV12-4 and TRBJ2-7; TRBD2 agrees at 8 bases. Trimming cost V 4 bases and J 3 bases; bases outside gene matches: 2. The length of the CDR3 is 13 residues. CDR3 residues: CASSWGLDYEQYF. DNA of the CDR3: TGTGCCAGCAGTTGGGGACTAGACTACGAGCAGTACTTC.

The rearrangement uses TRBV13 and TRBJ1-3; no firm D call. Per the germline V gene, CDR1 is PRHDT and CDR2 is FYEKMQ (reference sequence). The CDR3 runs 15 residues. V gave up 0 bases and J gave up 2 bases, with 8 bases separating them. CDR3 DNA: TGTGCCAGCAGCTTAGGGGGAGACACTGGAAACACCATATATTTT. As protein: CASSLGGDTGNTIYF. Drawing the rest from reference TRBV13 and TRBJ1-3, the complete variable domain is AAGVIQSPRHLIKEKRETATLKCYPIPRHDTVYWYQQGPGQDPQFLISFYEKMQSDKGSIPDRFSAQQFSDYHSELNMSSLELGDSALYFCASSLGGDTGNTIYFGEGSWLTVV.

The rearrangement uses TRBV18 and TRBJ2-1, with 9 bases lining up with TRBD2. V lost 6 bases to trimming and J lost 6 bases; unmatched junction nucleotides: 6. The germline V gene encodes CDR1 KGHSH and CDR2 LQKENI. The CDR3 length is 14 residues. The CDR3 DNA is TGTGCCAGCTCTACCGGGACTAGCTCCAATGAGCAGTTCTTC. It specifies CASSTGTSSNEQFF. The variable domain in full, completed from reference TRBV18 and TRBJ2-1, reads NAGVMQNPRHLVRRRGQEARLRCSPMKGHSHVYWYRQLPEEGLKFMVYLQKENIIDESGMPKERFSAEFPKEGPSILRIQQVVRGDSAAYFCASSTGTSSNEQFFGPGTRLTVL.

The chain combines TRBV10-3 with TRBJ2-5; D perhaps matches TRBD2 (6 bases). The CDR3 runs to 13 residues. Germline V gene lookup returns CDR1 ENHRY and CDR2 SYGVKD. The V and J ends lost 4 bases and 1 base respectively, with 7 bases between them. CDR3 sequence (DNA): TGTGCCATCAGTGCGGGAGCCCAAGAGACCCAGTACTTC. It specifies CAISAGAQETQYF.

This rearrangement joins TRBV5-4 to TRBJ1-4; D gene unclear. This CDR3 has 13 residues. V was shortened by 3 bases and J by 6 bases, with 9 bases between the two germline ends. Germline-derived CDR1 and CDR2 are SGHNT and YYREEE (reference sequence). For the CDR3, the DNA is TGTGCCAGCAGCTCGGGCCAGGATGAAAAACTGTTTTTT. This encodes CASSSGQDEKLFF.

This clone was seen a few times. This CDR3 reads CASSWDRGYEQYF. CDR3 in DNA: TGTGCCAGCAGTTGGGACAGGGGGTACGAGCAGTACTTC. The chain combines TRBV12-3 or TRBV12-4 with TRBJ2-7; 11 bases agree with TRBD1. V was clipped by 4 bases and J by 4 bases; unmatched bases: 0. The CDR3 is made up of 13 amino acids.

V usage is TRBV10-3 and J usage is TRBJ1-2; D unclear. The CDR3 consists of 15 residues. Trimming removed 3 bases at V and 6 bases at J, with 17 bases between. Germline V gives CDR1 ENHRY, CDR2 SYGVKD. The DNA for the CDR3 is TGTGCCATCAGTGAATCAGAGTACCACCCAGATGGCTACACCTTC. Protein product: CAISESEYHPDGYTF.

This clone was observed a single time. The chain recombines TRBV7-9 with TRBJ1-2; D not certain. The V end lost 5 bases, the J end lost 3 bases, and 10 bases lay between the germline ends. CDR1 SEHNR and CDR2 FQNEAQ come from the germline V gene (reference sequence). CDR3 length equals 13 residues. This CDR3 is CASSPDGYYGYTF. Written as DNA, the CDR3 is TGTGCCAGCAGCCCGGACGGCTACTATGGCTACACCTTC.

This chain connects TRBV7-3 to TRBJ2-3; D gene uncertain. V lost 2 bases to trimming and J lost 8 bases, with 11 bases between them. CDR3 length: 13 residues. Germline CDR1 is SGHTA and CDR2 is FQGTGA. CDR3 in amino acids: CASSLDPGGTQYF. The CDR3 nucleotides are TGTGCCAGCAGCTTAGACCCTGGTGGTACGCAGTATTTT.

J is TRBJ2-7 and V is TRBV18; TRBD2 matches 8 bases. V shed 3 bases, J shed 2 bases, and the junction held 6 bases outside the gene matches. This CDR3 is built from 15 residues. CDR1 and CDR2 (germline): KGHSH, LQKENI. CDR3 in DNA: TGTGCCAGCTCACCTGGACTAGCCGGAACCTACGAGCAGTACTTC. Its translation: CASSPGLAGTYEQYF. Together with reference TRBV18 and TRBJ2-7, the CDR3 gives the full variable domain: NAGVMQNPRHLVRRRGQEARLRCSPMKGHSHVYWYRQLPEEGLKFMVYLQKENIIDESGMPKERFSAEFPKEGPSILRIQQVVRGDSAAYFCASSPGLAGTYEQYFGPGTRLTVT.

The V gene is TRBV4-2, the J gene TRBJ2-6, with TRBD1 matching over 7 bases. CDR3 length equals 21 residues. CDR1 is LGHNA, CDR2 YNFKEQ, per germline. V trimming: 0 bases; J trimming: 3 bases; junction bases outside the gene matches: 17. CDR3 DNA: TGTGCCAGCAGCCAAGAAAGGGGGCAGACAGGGCTGAGTTATGGGGCCAACGTCCTGACTTTC. Translating it yields CASSQERGQTGLSYGANVLTF.

This clone was counted a single time. V usage is TRBV6-5 and J usage is TRBJ2-5; 7 bases align to TRBD2. The CDR3 covers 15 residues. Germline values: CDR1 MNHEY, CDR2 SVGAGI. The V segment lost 8 bases and the J segment 0 bases; nucleotides outside the gene matches: 9. In DNA, the CDR3 is TGTGCCAGCCTTCCCGGGGGGACCTACCAAGAGACCCAGTACTTC. Translated, it gives CASLPGGTYQETQYF.

The V call is TRBV20-1, the J call TRBJ2-5; D is possibly TRBD2 (5 bases). The CDR3 has 17 amino acids. V lost 3 bases and J 4 bases, leaving 24 bases between the germline ends. Germline V gene sequence: CDR1 DFQATT, CDR2 SNEGSKA (reference sequence). The CDR3 region has the DNA TGCAGTGCTAGTGCTTCATTTAGCGCCGGGCCTCTAGAGACCCAGTACTTC. The encoded protein is CSASASFSAGPLETQYF.